These 14 T cell receptor beta chains came from one sample sequenced in a study of radiation and T cells in renal cell carcinoma. Time point given: baseline pretreatment blood. The treatment is: 15 Gy SBRT to primary tumor, nephrectomy 4 weeks later. Assay: immunoSEQ multiplex PCR; the TCRdb copy retains only in-frame clones and omits some. The table lists 150,000 or so clones, 83% of them singletons, with roughly a quarter in the top ten. Sequencing used blood, obtained from a patient whose treatment included radiotherapy and nephrectomy. These receptors originate from a woman aged 50 to 65 with renal cell carcinoma.

The chain has TRBV7-9 and TRBJ2-5; D is possibly TRBD1 (6 bases). Germline V gene sequence: CDR1 SEHNR, CDR2 FQNEAQ (reference sequence). Trimming took off 5 bases at V and 5 bases at J, with 18 bases between the two ends. The CDR3 is 15 residues long. The CDR3 protein is CASSQDGQMLETQYF. CDR3 bases: TGTGCCAGCAGCCAAGATGGACAGATGCTGGAGACCCAGTACTTC.

This clone has a handful of counts. V gene TRBV7-2 combines with J gene TRBJ1-3; D is possibly TRBD1 (5 bases). Deletions cut 1 base from V and 3 bases from J, with 10 bases between. The CDR3 spans 15 residues. CDR1 and CDR2 from the germline V gene are SGHTA and FQGNSA. The chain's CDR3 is CASSLVQGGGNTIYF. The DNA for the CDR3 is TGTGCCAGCAGCTTAGTGCAGGGCGGTGGAAACACCATATATTTT.

This clone was detected a few times. The chain recombines TRBV14 with TRBJ2-5, with 10 bases aligning to TRBD2. Germline CDR1 SGHDN, CDR2 FVKESK. The CDR3 covers 15 residues. With 3 bases clipped from V and 4 bases from J, the junction kept 5 bases outside the gene matches. The CDR3 reads CASSQFLAGVETQYF. The CDR3 DNA is TGTGCCAGCAGCCAGTTCCTAGCGGGAGTAGAGACCCAGTACTTC. The full variable domain, rest sourced from reference TRBV14 and TRBJ2-5, is EAGVTQFPSHSVIEKGQTVTLRCDPISGHDNLYWYRRVMGKEIKFLLHFVKESKQDESGMPNNRFLAERTGGTYSTLKVQPAELEDSGVYFCASSQFLAGVETQYFGPGTRLLVL.

V and J are TRBV30 and TRBJ1-2, with D possibly being TRBD1 (6 bases). The CDR3 covers 21 residues. Germline V lookup: CDR1 GTSNPN, CDR2 SVGIG (reference sequence). V was trimmed by 0 bases and J by 4 bases, leaving 33 bases between them. The CDR3 is CAWSVRFLGLVYREKPYGYTF. DNA for the CDR3: TGTGCCTGGAGTGTACGATTTCTTGGTCTTGTTTACAGGGAGAAACCCTATGGCTACACCTTC.

This rearrangement joins TRBV5-1 to TRBJ2-3; D is perhaps TRBD2 (5 bases). V was clipped by 4 bases and J by 0 bases, with 9 bases between them. The CDR3 contains 14 residues. Germline V CDR1 and CDR2: SGHRS, YFSETQ. The CDR3 loop reads CASSPAGSTDTQYF. CDR3 nucleotide sequence: TGCGCCAGCAGCCCGGCGGGCAGCACAGATACGCAGTATTTT.

The chain couples TRBV9 to TRBJ2-5; no clear D gene. The V end was cut by 4 bases, the J end by 0 bases, with 4 bases between. Germline V lookup: CDR1 SGDLS, CDR2 YYNGEE. The CDR3 length is 12 residues. In DNA, the CDR3 is TGTGCCAGCAGCACAGACCAAGAGACCCAGTACTTC. Protein product: CASSTDQETQYF. Combining the CDR3 with reference TRBV9 and TRBJ2-5 gives the whole variable domain DSGVTQTPKHLITATGQRVTLRCSPRSGDLSVYWYQQSLDQGLQFLIQYYNGEERAKGNILERFSAQQFPDLHSELNLSSLELGDSALYFCASSTDQETQYFGPGTRLLVL.

The chain is built from TRBV10-3 and TRBJ1-2, with D tentatively TRBD1 (6 bases). Deletions cut 5 bases from V and 0 bases from J, with 16 bases between. This CDR3 comprises 16 residues. Germline CDR1 and CDR2: ENHRY and SYGVKD. The CDR3 here is CAISLTGTQANYGYTF. The CDR3 DNA is TGTGCCATCAGTCTAACCGGGACACAAGCTAACTATGGCTACACCTTC.

This clone has only a few counts. This chain connects TRBV28 to TRBJ2-7, with D maybe TRBD2 (6 bases). This CDR3 spans 14 amino acids. Germline-derived CDR1 and CDR2 are MDHEN and SYDVKM. V was clipped by 10 bases and J by 1 base, with 17 bases between them. The CDR3 loop reads CATEGGAESYEQYF. For the CDR3, the DNA is TGTGCCACCGAAGGCGGGGCGGAGTCCTACGAGCAGTACTTC.

This clone was found once. The genes are TRBV7-2 and TRBJ2-3, with D tentatively TRBD2 (6 bases). This CDR3 is built from 15 residues. V lost 1 base, J lost 5 bases, and 13 bases lay in between. Germline CDR1 is SGHTA and CDR2 is FQGNSA. The CDR3 loop is CASSLGPGAEDTQYF. The DNA of the CDR3 is TGTGCCAGCAGCTTAGGGCCGGGAGCGGAAGATACGCAGTATTTT.

Concerning this clone: One end of the junction varies from germline; a read error may be responsible. This chain joins TRBV25-1 and TRBJ2-7; 9 positions match TRBD1. The CDR3 covers 10 residues. Germline CDR1 reads MGHDK; CDR2 reads SYGVNS. DNA of the CDR3: TGTGCCAGCAGATCGGGACAGGGTCGCTTC. Protein sequence: CASRSGQGRF.

This clone was seen a single time. The chain joins TRBV19 to TRBJ1-4; TRBD1 might be the D (5 bases). Looked up from germline, CDR1 is LNHDA and CDR2 is SQIVND (reference sequence). The CDR3 runs 13 residues. With 4 bases removed from V and 8 bases from J, the gap between germline ends came to 11 bases. The CDR3 sequence is CASSKGEMEKLFF. The CDR3 nucleotides are TGTGCCAGTAGTAAAGGGGAAATGGAAAAACTGTTTTTT.

The chain is built from TRBV30 and TRBJ2-7; D is undetermined. Germline loops: CDR1 GTSNPN, CDR2 SVGIG (reference sequence). The V and J ends lost 3 bases and 2 bases respectively, with 11 bases between them. The CDR3 contains 13 residues. CDR3 in amino acids: CAWSGQQTYEQYF. The CDR3 coding sequence is TGTGCCTGGAGCGGTCAACAGACCTACGAGCAGTACTTC. Variable domain in full (rest from reference TRBV30 and TRBJ2-7): SQTIHQWPATLVQPVGSPLSLECTVEGTSNPNLYWYRQAAGRGLQLLFYSVGIGQISSEVPQNLSASRPQDRQFILSSKKLLLSDSGFYLCAWSGQQTYEQYFGPGTRLTVT.

V usage is TRBV7-2 and J usage is TRBJ1-4; TRBD1 matches 10 bases. Unmatched junction bases numbered 5, after V lost 5 bases and J lost 5 bases. The CDR3 is 15 amino acids. In germline, CDR1 is SGHTA, CDR2 FQGNSA. The CDR3 loop reads CASSPGTGENEKLFF. In DNA, the CDR3 is TGTGCCAGCAGCCCCGGGACAGGGGAGAATGAAAAACTGTTTTTT.

The chain combines TRBV4-1 with TRBJ1-5; 10 bases fit TRBD1. CDR1 is MGHRA and CDR2 is YSYEKL in the germline V gene. Unmatched junction bases numbered 7, after V lost 3 bases and J lost 2 bases. The CDR3 covers 17 residues. The CDR3 region is CASSQLRDRGGNQPQHF. In DNA form, the CDR3 reads TGCGCCAGCAGCCAGCTCCGGGACAGGGGAGGCAATCAGCCCCAGCATTTT.